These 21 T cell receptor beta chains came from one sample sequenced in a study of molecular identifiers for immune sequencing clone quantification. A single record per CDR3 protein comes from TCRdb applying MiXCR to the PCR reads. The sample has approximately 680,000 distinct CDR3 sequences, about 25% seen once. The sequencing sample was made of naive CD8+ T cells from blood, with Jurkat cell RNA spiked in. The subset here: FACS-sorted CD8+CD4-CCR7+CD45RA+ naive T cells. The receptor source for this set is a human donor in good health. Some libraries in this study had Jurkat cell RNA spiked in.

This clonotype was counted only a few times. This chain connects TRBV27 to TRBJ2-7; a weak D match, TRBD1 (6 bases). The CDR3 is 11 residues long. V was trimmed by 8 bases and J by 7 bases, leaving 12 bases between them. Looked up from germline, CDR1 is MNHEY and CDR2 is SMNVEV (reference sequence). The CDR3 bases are TGTGCCAGCGCCGCCGGGACAGAGCAGTACTTC. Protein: CASAAGTEQYF.

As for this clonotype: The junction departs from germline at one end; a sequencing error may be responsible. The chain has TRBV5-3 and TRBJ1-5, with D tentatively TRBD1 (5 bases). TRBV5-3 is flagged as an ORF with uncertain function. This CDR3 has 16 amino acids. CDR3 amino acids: CASSLIPDIYIQPQHF. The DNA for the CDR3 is TGTGCCAGCAGCTTAATTCCGGACATTTACATTCAGCCCCAGCATTTT.

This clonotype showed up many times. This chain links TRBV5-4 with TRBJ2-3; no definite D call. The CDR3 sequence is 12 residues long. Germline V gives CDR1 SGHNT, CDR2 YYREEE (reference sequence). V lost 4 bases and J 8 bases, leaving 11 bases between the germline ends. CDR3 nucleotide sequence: TGTGCCAGCAGCCCCTTTTCGGGTACGCAGTATTTT. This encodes CASSPFSGTQYF.

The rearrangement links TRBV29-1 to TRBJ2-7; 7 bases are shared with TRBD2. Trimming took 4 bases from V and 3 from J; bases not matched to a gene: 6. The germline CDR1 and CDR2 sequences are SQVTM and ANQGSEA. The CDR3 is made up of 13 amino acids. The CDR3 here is CSVGRENRYEQYF. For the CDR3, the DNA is TGCAGCGTTGGGCGGGAGAATCGCTACGAGCAGTACTTC.

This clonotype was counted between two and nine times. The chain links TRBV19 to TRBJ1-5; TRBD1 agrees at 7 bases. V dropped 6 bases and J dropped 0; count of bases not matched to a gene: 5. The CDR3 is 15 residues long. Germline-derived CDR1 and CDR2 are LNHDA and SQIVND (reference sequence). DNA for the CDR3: TGTGCCAGTAGAGTGACAGGGAATAGCAATCAGCCCCAGCATTTT. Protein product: CASRVTGNSNQPQHF.

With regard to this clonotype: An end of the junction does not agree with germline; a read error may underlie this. Here the CDR3 DNA reads TGTGCCTGCAGTTTCCGGGGCCCCTGGAATTCACCCCTCCACTTT. Its translation is CACSFRGPWNSPLHF. The V gene is TRBV12-3 or TRBV12-4, the J gene TRBJ1-6; TRBD1 might be the D (5 bases). The CDR3 runs 15 residues.

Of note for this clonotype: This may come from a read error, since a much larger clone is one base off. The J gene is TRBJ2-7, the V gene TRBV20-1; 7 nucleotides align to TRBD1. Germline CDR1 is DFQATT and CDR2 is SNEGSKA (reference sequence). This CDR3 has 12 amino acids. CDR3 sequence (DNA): TGCAGTGCTAGGGGGACAGATAACGGGCAGCACTTC. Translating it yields CSARGTDNGQHF.

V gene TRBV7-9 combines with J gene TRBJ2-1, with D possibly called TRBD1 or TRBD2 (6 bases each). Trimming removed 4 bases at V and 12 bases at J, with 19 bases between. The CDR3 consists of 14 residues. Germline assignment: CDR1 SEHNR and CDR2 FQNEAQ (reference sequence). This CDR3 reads CASSSPGAPGVQFF. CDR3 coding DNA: TGTGCCAGCAGCTCCCCGGGGGCTCCCGGGGTGCAGTTCTTC.

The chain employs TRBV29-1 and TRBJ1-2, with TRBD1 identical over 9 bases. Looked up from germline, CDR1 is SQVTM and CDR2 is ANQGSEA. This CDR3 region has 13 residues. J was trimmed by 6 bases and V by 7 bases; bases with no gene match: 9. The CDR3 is CSGAGTGTDGYTF. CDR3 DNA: TGCAGCGGAGCCGGGACAGGGACGGATGGCTACACCTTC.

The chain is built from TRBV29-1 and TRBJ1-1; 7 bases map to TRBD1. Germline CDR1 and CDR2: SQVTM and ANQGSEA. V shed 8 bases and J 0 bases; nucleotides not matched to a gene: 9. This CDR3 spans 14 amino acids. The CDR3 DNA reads TGCAGCTCAATGGGGGACAGCATGAACACTGAAGCTTTCTTT. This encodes CSSMGDSMNTEAFF.

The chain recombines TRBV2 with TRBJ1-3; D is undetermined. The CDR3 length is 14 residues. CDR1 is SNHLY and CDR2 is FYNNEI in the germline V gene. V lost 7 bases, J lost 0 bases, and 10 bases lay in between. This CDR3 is CASTLWASGNTIYF. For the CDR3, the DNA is TGTGCCAGCACTCTGTGGGCCTCTGGAAACACCATATATTTT.

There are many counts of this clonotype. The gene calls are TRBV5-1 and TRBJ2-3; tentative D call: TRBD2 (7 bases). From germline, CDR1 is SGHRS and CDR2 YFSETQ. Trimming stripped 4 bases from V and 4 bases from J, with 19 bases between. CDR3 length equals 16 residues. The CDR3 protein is CASSPVGGGPPDTQYF. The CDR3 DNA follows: TGCGCCAGCAGCCCGGTGGGGGGGGGCCCACCAGATACGCAGTATTTT.

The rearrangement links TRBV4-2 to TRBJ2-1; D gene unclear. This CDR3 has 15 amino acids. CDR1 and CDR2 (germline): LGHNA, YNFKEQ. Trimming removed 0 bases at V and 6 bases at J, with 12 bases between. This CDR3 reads CASSQESGTINEQFF. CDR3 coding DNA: TGTGCCAGCAGCCAAGAAAGTGGCACCATCAATGAGCAGTTCTTC.

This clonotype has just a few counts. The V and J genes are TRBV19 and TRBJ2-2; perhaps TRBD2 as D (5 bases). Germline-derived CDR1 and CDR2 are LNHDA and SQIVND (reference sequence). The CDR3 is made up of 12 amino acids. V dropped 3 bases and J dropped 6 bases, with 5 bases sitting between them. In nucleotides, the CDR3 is TGTGCCAGTAGTATGGGAGCCGGGGAGCTGTTTTTT. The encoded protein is CASSMGAGELFF.

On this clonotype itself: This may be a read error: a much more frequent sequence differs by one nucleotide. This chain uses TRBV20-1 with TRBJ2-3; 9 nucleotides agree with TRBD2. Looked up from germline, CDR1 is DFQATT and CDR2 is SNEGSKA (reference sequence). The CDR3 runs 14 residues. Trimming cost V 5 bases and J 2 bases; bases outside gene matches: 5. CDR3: CSAAGLAYTDTQYF. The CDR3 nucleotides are TGCAGTGCTGCGGGACTAGCCTACACAGATACGCAGTATTTT.

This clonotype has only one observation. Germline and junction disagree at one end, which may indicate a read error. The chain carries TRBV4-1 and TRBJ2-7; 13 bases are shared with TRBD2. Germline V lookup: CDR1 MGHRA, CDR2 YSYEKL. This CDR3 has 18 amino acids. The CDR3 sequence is CASRQDVTSGGRSYEQYF. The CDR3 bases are TGCGCCAGCAGACAAGACGTGACTAGCGGGGGGAGGTCCTACGAGCAGTACTTC.

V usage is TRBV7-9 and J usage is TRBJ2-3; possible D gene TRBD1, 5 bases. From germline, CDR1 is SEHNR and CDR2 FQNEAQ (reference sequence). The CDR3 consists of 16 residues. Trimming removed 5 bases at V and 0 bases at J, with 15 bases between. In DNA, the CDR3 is TGTGCCAGCAGCCCCGAGACAGTACCTAGCACAGATACGCAGTATTTT. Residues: CASSPETVPSTDTQYF.

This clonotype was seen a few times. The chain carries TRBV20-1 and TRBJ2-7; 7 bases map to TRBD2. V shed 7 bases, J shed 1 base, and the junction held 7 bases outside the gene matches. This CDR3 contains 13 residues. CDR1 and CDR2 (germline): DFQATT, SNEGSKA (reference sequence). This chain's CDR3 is CSVRRGLSYEQYF. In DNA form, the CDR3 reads TGCAGTGTAAGGCGGGGGTTGTCCTACGAGCAGTACTTC.

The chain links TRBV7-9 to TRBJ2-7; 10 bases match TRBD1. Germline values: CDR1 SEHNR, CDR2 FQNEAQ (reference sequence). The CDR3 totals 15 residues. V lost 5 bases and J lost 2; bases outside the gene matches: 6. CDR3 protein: CASSPGTGVPYEQYF. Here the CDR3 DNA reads TGTGCCAGCAGCCCCGGGACAGGGGTACCCTACGAGCAGTACTTC.

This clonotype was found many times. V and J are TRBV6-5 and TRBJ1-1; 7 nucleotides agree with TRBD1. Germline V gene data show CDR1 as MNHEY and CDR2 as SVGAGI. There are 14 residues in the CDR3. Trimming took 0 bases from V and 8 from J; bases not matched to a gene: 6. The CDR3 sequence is CASSYSTGPGEAFF. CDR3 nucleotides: TGTGCCAGCAGTTACTCGACAGGGCCTGGAGAAGCTTTCTTT.

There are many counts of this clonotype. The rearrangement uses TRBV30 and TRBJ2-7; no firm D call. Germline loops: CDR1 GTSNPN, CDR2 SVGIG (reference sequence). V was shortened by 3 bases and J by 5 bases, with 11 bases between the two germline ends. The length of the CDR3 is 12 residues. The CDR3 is CAWSGLKDEQYF. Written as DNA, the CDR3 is TGTGCCTGGAGCGGCCTTAAGGACGAGCAGTACTTC.